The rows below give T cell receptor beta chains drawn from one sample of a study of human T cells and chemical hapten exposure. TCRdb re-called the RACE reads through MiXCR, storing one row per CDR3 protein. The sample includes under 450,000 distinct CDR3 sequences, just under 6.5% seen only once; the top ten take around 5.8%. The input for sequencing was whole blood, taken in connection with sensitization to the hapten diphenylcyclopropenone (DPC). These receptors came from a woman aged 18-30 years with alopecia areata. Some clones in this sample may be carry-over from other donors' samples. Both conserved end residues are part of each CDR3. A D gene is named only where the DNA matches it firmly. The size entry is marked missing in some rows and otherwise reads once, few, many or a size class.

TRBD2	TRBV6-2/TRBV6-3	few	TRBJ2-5	CASSYSGSGGWETQYF	TGTGCCAGCAGTTACTCGGGCAGCGGGGGCTGGGAGACCCAGTACTTC
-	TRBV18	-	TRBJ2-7	CASSISGQGDEQYF	TGTGCCAGCTCGATATCCGGGCAGGGTGACGAGCAGTACTTC
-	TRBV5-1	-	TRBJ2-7	CASSLLGRTIDEQYF	TGCGCCAGCAGCTTGTTGGGCCGAACTATAGACGAGCAGTACTTC
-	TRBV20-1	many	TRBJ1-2	CSASGDGYTF	TGCAGTGCTAGCGGGGATGGCTACACCTTC
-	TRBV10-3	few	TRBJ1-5	CATKADSNQPQHF	TGTGCCACCAAGGCAGATAGCAATCAGCCCCAGCATTTT
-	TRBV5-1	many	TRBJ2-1	CASSLPPENNEQFF	TGCGCCAGCAGCCTTCCCCCGGAGAACAATGAGCAGTTCTTC
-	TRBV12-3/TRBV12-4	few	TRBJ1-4	CASSLVWEKLFF	TGTGCCAGCAGTTTAGTTTGGGAAAAACTGTTTTTT
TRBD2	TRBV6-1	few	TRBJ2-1	CASRELAGVPSNEQFF	TGTGCCAGCAGAGAACTAGCGGGGGTTCCTTCCAATGAGCAGTTCTTC
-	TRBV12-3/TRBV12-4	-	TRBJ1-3	CASRTRVGGNTIYF	TGTGCCAGCAGAACCAGGGTTGGCGGAAACACCATATATTTT
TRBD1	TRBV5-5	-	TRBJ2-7	CASSIEGAIIYEQYF	TGTGCCAGCAGTATTGAGGGGGCTATTATCTACGAGCAGTACTTC
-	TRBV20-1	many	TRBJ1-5	CSASPGSGEILAQHF	TGCAGTGCTAGTCCAGGTAGTGGGGAAATATTGGCCCAGCATTTT
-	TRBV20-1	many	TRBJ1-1	CRALGGSRGGTEAFF	TGCAGGGCTCTTGGAGGGAGCCGGGGAGGCACTGAAGCTTTCTTT
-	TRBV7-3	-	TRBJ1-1	CASSSHHGINTEAFF	TGTGCCAGCAGCTCCCATCATGGGATTAACACTGAAGCTTTCTTT
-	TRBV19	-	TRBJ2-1	CASSSGVLEQFF	TGTGCCAGTAGTTCGGGAGTTCTTGAGCAGTTCTTC
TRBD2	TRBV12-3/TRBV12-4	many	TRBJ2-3	CASRGLAGATDTQYF	TGTGCCAGCAGGGGACTAGCGGGAGCCACAGATACGCAGTATTTT
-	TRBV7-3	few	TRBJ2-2	CASSLSGTHTGELFF	TGTGCCAGCAGCTTATCGGGGACGCACACCGGGGAGCTGTTTTTT
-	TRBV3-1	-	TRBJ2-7	CASSQTHSGNGHEQYF	TGTGCCAGCAGCCAAACTCATTCCGGGAACGGGCACGAGCAGTACTTC
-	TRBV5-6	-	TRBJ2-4	CASSLGGAGAKNIQYF	TGTGCCAGCAGCTTAGGCGGGGCTGGGGCCAAAAACATTCAGTACTTC
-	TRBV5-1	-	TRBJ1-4	CASSRDSGEKLFF	TGCGCCAGCAGCAGAGACTCAGGAGAAAAACTGTTTTTT
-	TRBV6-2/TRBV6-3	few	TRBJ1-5	CASGEGGENQPQHF	TGTGCCAGCGGGGAAGGAGGGGAGAATCAGCCCCAGCATTTT
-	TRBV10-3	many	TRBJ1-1	CAISESRVNTEAFF	TGTGCCATCAGTGAGTCGAGAGTGAACACTGAAGCTTTCTTT
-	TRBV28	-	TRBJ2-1	CASSLIADYNEQFF	TGTGCCAGCAGTTTAATCGCAGACTACAATGAGCAGTTCTTC
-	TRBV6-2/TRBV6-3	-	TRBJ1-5	CASSYDGYSNQPQHF	TGTGCCAGCAGTTACGACGGCTATAGCAATCAGCCCCAGCATTTT
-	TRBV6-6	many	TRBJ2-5	CASRTSDSPEETQYF	TGTGCCAGCAGGACCTCCGACAGCCCAGAAGAGACCCAGTACTTC
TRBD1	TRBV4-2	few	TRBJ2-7	CASSQAGGQGAYEQYF	TGTGCCAGCAGCCAAGCGGGGGGACAGGGAGCCTACGAGCAGTACTTC
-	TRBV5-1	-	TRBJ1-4	CASSLVGGGSEKLFF	TGCGCCAGCAGCTTGGTAGGGGGAGGTAGTGAAAAACTGTTTTTT
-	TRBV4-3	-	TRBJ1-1	CASSQDGFSNTEAFF	TGCGCCAGCAGCCAAGATGGGTTCTCGAACACTGAAGCTTTCTTT
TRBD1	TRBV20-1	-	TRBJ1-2	CSARVPDRGYGYTF	TGCAGTGCTAGAGTTCCGGACAGGGGATATGGCTACACCTTC
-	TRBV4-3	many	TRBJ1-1	CASSQETGEAFF	TGCGCCAGCAGCCAAGAGACAGGTGAAGCTTTCTTT
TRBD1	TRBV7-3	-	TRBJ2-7	CASSTAPGTGDEQYF	TGTGCCAGCAGCACTGCCCCCGGGACAGGGGACGAGCAGTACTTC